In this sample, the clone carrying this T cell receptor beta chain turned up a few times. Some clones are missing from TCRdb's copy, which holds only in-frame ones; the method was immunoSEQ multiplex PCR. Of under 200,000 clones listed, around 74% are singletons. This sample is drawn from a study of blood T cell repertoires in COVID-19. Overall study context: Acute and convalescent COVID-19 samples came from the United States, Italy and Spain.

CDR3 length: 15 residues. The V end was cut by 2 bases, the J end by 9 bases, with 19 bases between. Germline V lookup: CDR1 WNHNN, CDR2 SYGVQD (reference sequence). The clonotype comes from a man between 65 and 80 years old with acute or convalescent COVID-19. The chain joins TRBV10-1 to TRBJ2-5; a possible D gene is TRBD1 (6 bases). The sequencing input was peripheral blood. The CDR3 DNA sequence: TGCGCCAGCAGTGAGCTAGGGACGAATTCAGGGGCCCAGTACTTC. Translated: CASSELGTNSGAQYF.